This T cell receptor beta chain was obtained from a study of technical replicates of blood from a handful of donors. V lost 5 bases to trimming and J lost 0 bases, with 13 bases between them. This CDR3 region has 16 residues. The germline CDR1 and CDR2 sequences are LNHNV and YYDKDF (reference sequence). The data were produced by immunoSEQ multiplex PCR, yet TCRdb's version contains in-frame clones alone and is incomplete. The sample holds tens of thousands of clones, over 80% seen once. This receptor was identified in a human donor in good health. The chain employs TRBV15 and TRBJ2-2, with a possible D match to TRBD2 (6 bases). The specimen sequenced was T cells isolated from PBMCs. CDR3 sequence: CATSPRDFSNTGELFF. CDR3 bases: TGTGCCACCAGCCCACGGGACTTTTCGAACACCGGGGAGCTGTTTTTT.